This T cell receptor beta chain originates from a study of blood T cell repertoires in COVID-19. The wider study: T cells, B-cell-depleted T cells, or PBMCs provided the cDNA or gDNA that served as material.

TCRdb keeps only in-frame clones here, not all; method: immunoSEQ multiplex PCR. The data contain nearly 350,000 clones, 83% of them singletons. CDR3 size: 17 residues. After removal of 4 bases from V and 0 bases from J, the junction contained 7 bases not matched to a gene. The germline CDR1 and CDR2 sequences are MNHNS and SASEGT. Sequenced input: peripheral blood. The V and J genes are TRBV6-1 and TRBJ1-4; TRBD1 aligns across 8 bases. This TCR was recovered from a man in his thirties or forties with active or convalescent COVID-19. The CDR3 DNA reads TGTGCCAGCAGTGGGGGGACAGGACATGCAACTAATGAAAAACTGTTTTTT. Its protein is CASSGGTGHATNEKLFF.